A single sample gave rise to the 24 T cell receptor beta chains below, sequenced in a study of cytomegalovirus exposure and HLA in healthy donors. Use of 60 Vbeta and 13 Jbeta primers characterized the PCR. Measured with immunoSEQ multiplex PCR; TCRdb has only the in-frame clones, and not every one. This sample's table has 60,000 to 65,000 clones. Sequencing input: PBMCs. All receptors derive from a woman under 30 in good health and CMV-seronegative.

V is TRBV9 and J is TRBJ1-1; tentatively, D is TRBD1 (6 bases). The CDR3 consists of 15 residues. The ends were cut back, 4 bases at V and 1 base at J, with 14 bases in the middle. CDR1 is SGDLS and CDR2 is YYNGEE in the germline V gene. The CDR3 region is CASSPREGENTEAFF. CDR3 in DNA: TGTGCCAGCAGCCCCAGGGAGGGGGAGAACACTGAAGCTTTCTTT.

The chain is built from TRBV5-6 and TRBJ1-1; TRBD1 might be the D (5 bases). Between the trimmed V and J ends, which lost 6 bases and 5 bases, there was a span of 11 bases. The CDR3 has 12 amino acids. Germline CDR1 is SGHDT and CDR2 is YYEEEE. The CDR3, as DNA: TGTGCCAGCACCAACGGGGGGACTGAAGCTTTCTTT. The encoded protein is CASTNGGTEAFF. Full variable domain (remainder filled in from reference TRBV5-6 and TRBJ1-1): DAGVTQSPTHLIKTRGQQVTLRCSPKSGHDTVSWYQQALGQGPQFIFQYYEEEERQRGNFPDRFSGHQFPNYSSELNVNALLLGDSALYLCASTNGGTEAFFGQGTRLTVV.

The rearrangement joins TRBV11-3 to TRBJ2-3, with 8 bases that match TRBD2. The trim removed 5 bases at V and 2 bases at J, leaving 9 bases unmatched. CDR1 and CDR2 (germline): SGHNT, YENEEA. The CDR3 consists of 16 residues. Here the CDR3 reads CASSAGRGGVTDTQYF. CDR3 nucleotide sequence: TGTGCCAGCAGCGCAGGTCGGGGGGGGGTCACAGATACGCAGTATTTT.

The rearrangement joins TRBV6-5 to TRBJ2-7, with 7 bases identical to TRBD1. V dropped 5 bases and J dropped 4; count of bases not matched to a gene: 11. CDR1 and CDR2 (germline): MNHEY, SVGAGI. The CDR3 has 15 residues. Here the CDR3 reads CASSLSQGPSYEQYF. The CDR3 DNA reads TGTGCCAGCAGTCTTTCACAGGGGCCCAGTTACGAGCAGTACTTC.

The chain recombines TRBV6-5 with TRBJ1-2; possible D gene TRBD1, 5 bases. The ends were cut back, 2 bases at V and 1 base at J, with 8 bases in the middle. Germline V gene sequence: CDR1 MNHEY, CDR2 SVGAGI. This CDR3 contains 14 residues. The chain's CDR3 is CASSYGQGNYGYTF. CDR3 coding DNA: TGTGCCAGCAGTTACGGGCAGGGTAACTATGGCTACACCTTC.

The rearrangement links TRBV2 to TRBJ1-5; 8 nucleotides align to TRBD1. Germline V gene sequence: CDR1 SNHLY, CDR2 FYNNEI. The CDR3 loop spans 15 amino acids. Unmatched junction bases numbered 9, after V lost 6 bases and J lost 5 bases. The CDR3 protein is CASRKDRVRDQPQHF. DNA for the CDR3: TGTGCCAGCAGAAAGGACAGGGTCAGAGATCAGCCCCAGCATTTT.

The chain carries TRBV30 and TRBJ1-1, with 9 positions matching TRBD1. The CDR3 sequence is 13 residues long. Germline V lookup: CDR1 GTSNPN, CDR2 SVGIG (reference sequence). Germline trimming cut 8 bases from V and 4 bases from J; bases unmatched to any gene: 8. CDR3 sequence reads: CAHNRDRVTEAFF. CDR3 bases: TGTGCCCATAACCGGGACAGGGTCACTGAAGCTTTCTTT. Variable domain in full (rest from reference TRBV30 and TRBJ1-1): SQTIHQWPATLVQPVGSPLSLECTVEGTSNPNLYWYRQAAGRGLQLLFYSVGIGQISSEVPQNLSASRPQDRQFILSSKKLLLSDSGFYLCAHNRDRVTEAFFGQGTRLTVV.

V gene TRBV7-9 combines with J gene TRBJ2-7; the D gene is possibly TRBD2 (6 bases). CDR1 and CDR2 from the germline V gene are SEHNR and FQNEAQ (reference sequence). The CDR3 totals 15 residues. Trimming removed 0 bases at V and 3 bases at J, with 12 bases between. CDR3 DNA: TGTGCCAGCAGCTTAGCCACTCTCGGGGGCTACGAGCAGTACTTC. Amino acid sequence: CASSLATLGGYEQYF.

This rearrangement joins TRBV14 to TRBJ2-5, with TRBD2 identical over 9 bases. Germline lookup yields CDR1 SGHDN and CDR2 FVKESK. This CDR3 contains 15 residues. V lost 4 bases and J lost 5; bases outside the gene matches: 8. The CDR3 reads CASSRTSGGIETQYF. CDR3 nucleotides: TGTGCCAGCAGCCGAACGAGCGGGGGGATTGAGACCCAGTACTTC.

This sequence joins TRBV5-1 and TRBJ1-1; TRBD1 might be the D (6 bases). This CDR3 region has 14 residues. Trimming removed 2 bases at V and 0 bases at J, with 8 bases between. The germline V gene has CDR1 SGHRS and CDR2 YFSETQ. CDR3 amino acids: CASSFGQMNTEAFF. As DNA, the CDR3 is TGCGCCAGCAGCTTTGGACAGATGAACACTGAAGCTTTCTTT.

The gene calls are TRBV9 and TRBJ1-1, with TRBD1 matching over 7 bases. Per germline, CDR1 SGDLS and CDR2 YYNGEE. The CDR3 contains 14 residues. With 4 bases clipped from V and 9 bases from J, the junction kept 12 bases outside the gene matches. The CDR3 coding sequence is TGTGCCAGCAGCCCATCCCCGAGGGACAGACAAGCTTTCTTT. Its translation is CASSPSPRDRQAFF.

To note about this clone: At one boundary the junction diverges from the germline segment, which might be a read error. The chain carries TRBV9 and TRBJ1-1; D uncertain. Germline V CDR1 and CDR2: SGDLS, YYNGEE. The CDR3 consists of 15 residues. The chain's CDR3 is CASSVGEGRNTEDFF. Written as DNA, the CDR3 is TGTGCCAGCAGCGTAGGGGAAGGGAGGAACACTGAAGATTTCTTT.

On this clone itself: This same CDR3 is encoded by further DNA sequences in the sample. CDR3 amino acids: CASSAGLNTEAFF. CDR3 sequence (DNA): TGTGCCAGCAGTGCAGGACTTAACACTGAAGCTTTCTTT. The chain couples TRBV2 to TRBJ1-1; no reliable D call. The CDR3 covers 13 residues. Germline CDR1 and CDR2: SNHLY and FYNNEI. Trimming left V 4 bases short and J 2 bases short, with 8 bases between.

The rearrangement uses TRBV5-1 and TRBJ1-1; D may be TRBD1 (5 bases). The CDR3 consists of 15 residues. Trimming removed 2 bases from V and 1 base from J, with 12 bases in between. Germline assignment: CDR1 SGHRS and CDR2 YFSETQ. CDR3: CASSLAGVGNTEAFF. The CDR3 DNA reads TGCGCCAGCAGCTTAGCGGGGGTGGGGAACACTGAAGCTTTCTTT.

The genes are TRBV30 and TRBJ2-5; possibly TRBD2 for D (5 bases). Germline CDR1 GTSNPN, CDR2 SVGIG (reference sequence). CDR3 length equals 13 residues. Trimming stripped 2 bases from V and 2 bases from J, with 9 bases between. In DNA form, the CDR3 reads TGTGCCTGGAGTTACGGGGTTCAAGAGACCCAGTACTTC. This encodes CAWSYGVQETQYF.

The CDR3 DNA follows: TGTGCCAGCAGTGAACCCAGACAGGGGGACACTGAAGCTTTCTTT. This translates into CASSEPRQGDTEAFF. The chain links TRBV25-1 to TRBJ1-1, with 9 positions matching TRBD1. The CDR3 spans 15 residues. The ends lost 2 bases at V and 3 bases at J; junction bases unmatched: 4. Germline CDR1 and CDR2: MGHDK and SYGVNS.

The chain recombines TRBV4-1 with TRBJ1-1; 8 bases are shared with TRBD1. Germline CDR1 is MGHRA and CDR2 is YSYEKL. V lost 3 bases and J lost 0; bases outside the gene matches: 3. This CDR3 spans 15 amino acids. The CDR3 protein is CASSHGQGMNTEAFF. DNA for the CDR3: TGCGCCAGCAGCCACGGACAGGGCATGAACACTGAAGCTTTCTTT.

This CDR3 reads CASSPSTGWDTEAFF. The CDR3 DNA sequence: TGCGCCAGCAGCCCGTCGACAGGGTGGGACACTGAAGCTTTCTTT. The gene calls are TRBV5-1 and TRBJ1-1, with TRBD1 matching over 7 bases. This CDR3 comprises 15 residues. Per the germline V gene, CDR1 is SGHRS and CDR2 is YFSETQ. J lost 3 bases, V lost 4 bases, and 9 bases had no gene match.

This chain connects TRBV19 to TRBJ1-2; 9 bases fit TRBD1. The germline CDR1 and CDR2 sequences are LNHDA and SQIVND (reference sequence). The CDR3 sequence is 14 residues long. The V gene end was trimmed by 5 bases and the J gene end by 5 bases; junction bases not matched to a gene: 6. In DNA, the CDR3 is TGTGCCAGTAGTGGGAGGGACAGGGATTATGGCTACACCTTC. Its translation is CASSGRDRDYGYTF.

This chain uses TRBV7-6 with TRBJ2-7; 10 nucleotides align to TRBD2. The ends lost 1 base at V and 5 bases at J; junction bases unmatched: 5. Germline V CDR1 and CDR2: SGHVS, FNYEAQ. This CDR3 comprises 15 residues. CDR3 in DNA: TGTGCCAGCAGCTTAGGGGTAGCGGGGGGCGACGAGCAGTACTTC. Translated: CASSLGVAGGDEQYF.

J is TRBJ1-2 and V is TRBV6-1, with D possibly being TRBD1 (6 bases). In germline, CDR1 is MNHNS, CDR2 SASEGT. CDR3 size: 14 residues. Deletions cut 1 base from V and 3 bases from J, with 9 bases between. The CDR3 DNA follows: TGTGCCAGCAGTGAAGAGGACAGTCACTATGGCTACACCTTC. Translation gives CASSEEDSHYGYTF.

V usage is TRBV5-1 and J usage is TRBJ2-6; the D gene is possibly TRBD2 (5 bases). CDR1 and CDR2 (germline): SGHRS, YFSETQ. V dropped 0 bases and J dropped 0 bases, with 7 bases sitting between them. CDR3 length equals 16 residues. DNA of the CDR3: TGCGCCAGCAGCTTGGCCGGACTCTCTGGGGCCAACGTCCTGACTTTC. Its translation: CASSLAGLSGANVLTF. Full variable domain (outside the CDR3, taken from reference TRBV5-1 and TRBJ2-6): KAGVTQTPRYLIKTRGQQVTLSCSPISGHRSVSWYQQTPGQGLQFLFEYFSETQRNKGNFPGRFSGRQFSNSRSEMNVSTLELGDSALYLCASSLAGLSGANVLTFGAGSRLTVL.

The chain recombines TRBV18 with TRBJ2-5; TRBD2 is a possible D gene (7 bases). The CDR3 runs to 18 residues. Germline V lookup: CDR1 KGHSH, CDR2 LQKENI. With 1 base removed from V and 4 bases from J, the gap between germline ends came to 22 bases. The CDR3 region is CASSPRMVGLGGGETQYF. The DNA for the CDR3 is TGTGCCAGCTCACCACGGATGGTCGGACTGGGAGGGGGAGAGACCCAGTACTTC. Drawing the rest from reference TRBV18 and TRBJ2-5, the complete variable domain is NAGVMQNPRHLVRRRGQEARLRCSPMKGHSHVYWYRQLPEEGLKFMVYLQKENIIDESGMPKERFSAEFPKEGPSILRIQQVVRGDSAAYFCASSPRMVGLGGGETQYFGPGTRLLVL.

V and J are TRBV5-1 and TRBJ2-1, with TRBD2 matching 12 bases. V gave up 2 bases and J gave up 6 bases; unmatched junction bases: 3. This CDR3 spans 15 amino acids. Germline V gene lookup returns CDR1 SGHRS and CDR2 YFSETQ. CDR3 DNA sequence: TGCGCCAGCAGCTTAGGACTAGCGGGGTCCAATGAGCAGTTCTTC. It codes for CASSLGLAGSNEQFF.